The clone carrying this T cell receptor (beta chain) was counted between two and nine times. Its matching antigen is unknown. TCRdb reanalysed the 5' RACE reads using MiXCR and keeps one entry per CDR3 protein. The sample lists 45,000 or so distinct CDR3 sequences, about 10% occurring once. These data originate in a study of spatial heterogeneity in lung cancer. Study-wide results and limits: In blood, ubiquitous expanded tumor TCRs appeared more at resection than follow-up.

The time point: sample taken at primary tumor resection. Sequencing of whole RNA from tumor, nontumor lung or frozen PBMC involved no sorting. CDR1 and CDR2 (germline): MNHEY, SVGAGI. Trimming removed 5 bases from V and 6 bases from J, with 11 bases in between. This CDR3 spans 12 amino acids. V gene TRBV6-5 combines with J gene TRBJ2-7; no clear D gene. The sample here was PBMCs, taken at surgery. The clonotype originates from a female donor with early-stage non-small cell lung cancer. In DNA, the CDR3 is TGTGCCAGCAGTCCCATCCTCGGCGAGCAGTACTTC. It translates to CASSPILGEQYF.